Below, one T cell receptor (beta chain) is given with its context. This sample was included in a study of OX40 agonist ivuxolimab in advanced cancers. Germline V gives CDR1 LNHDA, CDR2 SQIVND (reference sequence). Trimming at V came to 7 bases and at J to 5 bases, leaving 7 bases not matched to a gene. The CDR3 spans 13 residues. Assay: immunoSEQ multiplex PCR; the TCRdb copy retains only in-frame clones and omits some. The repertoire consists of 70,000 or so clones, with approximately 93% occurring once and the leading ten covering about 0.3%. The chain uses TRBV19 and TRBJ1-1; 7 bases match TRBD1. Sequencing was performed on CD4+ or CD8+ T cells sorted from blood, taken in a trial of the OX40 agonist ivuxolimab. The sequence came from an adult with an advanced solid tumor such as melanoma, head and neck, liver or kidney cancer. CDR3 region: CASIEGARTEAFF. Here the CDR3 DNA reads TGTGCCAGTATTGAGGGGGCGCGTACTGAAGCTTTCTTT.